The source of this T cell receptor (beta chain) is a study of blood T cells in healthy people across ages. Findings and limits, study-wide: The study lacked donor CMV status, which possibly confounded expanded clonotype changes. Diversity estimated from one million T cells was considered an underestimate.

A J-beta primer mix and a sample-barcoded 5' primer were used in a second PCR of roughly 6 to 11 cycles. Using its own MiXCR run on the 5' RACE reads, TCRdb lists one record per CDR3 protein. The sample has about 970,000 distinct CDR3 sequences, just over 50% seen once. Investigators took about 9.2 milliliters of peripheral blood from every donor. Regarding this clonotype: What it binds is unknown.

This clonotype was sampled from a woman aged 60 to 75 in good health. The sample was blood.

The CDR3: CASSLGTARGETQYF. CDR3 nucleotide sequence: TGTGCCAGCTCACTCGGGACAGCGAGGGGAGAGACCCAGTACTTC. The rearrangement joins TRBV18 to TRBJ2-5; 7 positions match TRBD1. V lost 4 bases to trimming and J lost 4 bases; unmatched junction nucleotides: 9. Germline V gives CDR1 KGHSH, CDR2 LQKENI. This CDR3 region has 15 residues.